This is a list of T cell receptor beta chains from one sample in a study of blood T cell repertoires in COVID-19. TCRdb's copy holds only in-frame clones and misses some; the assay was immunoSEQ multiplex PCR. Among about 330,000 clones listed, more than 75% were seen once. Source material: PBMCs or T cells enriched from blood (not recorded which). Every receptor here comes from a young woman who had recovered from COVID-19. The conserved cysteine and the conserved F or W are not part of the CDR3 here. Fields, in order: V gene, clone size, J gene, CDR3 protein. Clone size, where shown, is once, few, many, or a class for clones that have expanded.

>TRBV18|-|TRBJ1-5
ASSPDTSYSNQPQH
>TRBV5-1|-|TRBJ1-6
ASSPEGVKWGSYNSPLH
>TRBV2|-|TRBJ1-6
ASSHRERNSPLH
>TRBV7-8|once|TRBJ2-1
ASSFTGGNEQF
>TRBV2|few|TRBJ1-2
ASKDQAGRGYT
>TRBV3-1/TRBV3-2|-|TRBJ1-2
ASSQETGANYGYT
>TRBV5-6|-|TRBJ1-2
ASRTLGQGSLGYT
>TRBV2|-|TRBJ1-5
ASSYGQGYQPQH
>TRBV9|-|TRBJ1-6
ASSVVGWDRGNSPLH
>TRBV28|-|TRBJ2-7
ASSPFLRGSGNYEQY
>TRBV4-2|-|TRBJ2-1
ASSQELLATYNEQF
>TRBV5-1|-|TRBJ2-1
ASSLGAGGNEQF
>TRBV12-5|many|TRBJ1-4
ASGLGGTGSEKLF
>TRBV5-4|once|TRBJ2-5
ASSPRAGGPFQETQY
>TRBV19|-|TRBJ2-7
ASSPQGARGYEQY
>TRBV3-1/TRBV3-2|-|TRBJ1-1
ASSQGQGFTEAF